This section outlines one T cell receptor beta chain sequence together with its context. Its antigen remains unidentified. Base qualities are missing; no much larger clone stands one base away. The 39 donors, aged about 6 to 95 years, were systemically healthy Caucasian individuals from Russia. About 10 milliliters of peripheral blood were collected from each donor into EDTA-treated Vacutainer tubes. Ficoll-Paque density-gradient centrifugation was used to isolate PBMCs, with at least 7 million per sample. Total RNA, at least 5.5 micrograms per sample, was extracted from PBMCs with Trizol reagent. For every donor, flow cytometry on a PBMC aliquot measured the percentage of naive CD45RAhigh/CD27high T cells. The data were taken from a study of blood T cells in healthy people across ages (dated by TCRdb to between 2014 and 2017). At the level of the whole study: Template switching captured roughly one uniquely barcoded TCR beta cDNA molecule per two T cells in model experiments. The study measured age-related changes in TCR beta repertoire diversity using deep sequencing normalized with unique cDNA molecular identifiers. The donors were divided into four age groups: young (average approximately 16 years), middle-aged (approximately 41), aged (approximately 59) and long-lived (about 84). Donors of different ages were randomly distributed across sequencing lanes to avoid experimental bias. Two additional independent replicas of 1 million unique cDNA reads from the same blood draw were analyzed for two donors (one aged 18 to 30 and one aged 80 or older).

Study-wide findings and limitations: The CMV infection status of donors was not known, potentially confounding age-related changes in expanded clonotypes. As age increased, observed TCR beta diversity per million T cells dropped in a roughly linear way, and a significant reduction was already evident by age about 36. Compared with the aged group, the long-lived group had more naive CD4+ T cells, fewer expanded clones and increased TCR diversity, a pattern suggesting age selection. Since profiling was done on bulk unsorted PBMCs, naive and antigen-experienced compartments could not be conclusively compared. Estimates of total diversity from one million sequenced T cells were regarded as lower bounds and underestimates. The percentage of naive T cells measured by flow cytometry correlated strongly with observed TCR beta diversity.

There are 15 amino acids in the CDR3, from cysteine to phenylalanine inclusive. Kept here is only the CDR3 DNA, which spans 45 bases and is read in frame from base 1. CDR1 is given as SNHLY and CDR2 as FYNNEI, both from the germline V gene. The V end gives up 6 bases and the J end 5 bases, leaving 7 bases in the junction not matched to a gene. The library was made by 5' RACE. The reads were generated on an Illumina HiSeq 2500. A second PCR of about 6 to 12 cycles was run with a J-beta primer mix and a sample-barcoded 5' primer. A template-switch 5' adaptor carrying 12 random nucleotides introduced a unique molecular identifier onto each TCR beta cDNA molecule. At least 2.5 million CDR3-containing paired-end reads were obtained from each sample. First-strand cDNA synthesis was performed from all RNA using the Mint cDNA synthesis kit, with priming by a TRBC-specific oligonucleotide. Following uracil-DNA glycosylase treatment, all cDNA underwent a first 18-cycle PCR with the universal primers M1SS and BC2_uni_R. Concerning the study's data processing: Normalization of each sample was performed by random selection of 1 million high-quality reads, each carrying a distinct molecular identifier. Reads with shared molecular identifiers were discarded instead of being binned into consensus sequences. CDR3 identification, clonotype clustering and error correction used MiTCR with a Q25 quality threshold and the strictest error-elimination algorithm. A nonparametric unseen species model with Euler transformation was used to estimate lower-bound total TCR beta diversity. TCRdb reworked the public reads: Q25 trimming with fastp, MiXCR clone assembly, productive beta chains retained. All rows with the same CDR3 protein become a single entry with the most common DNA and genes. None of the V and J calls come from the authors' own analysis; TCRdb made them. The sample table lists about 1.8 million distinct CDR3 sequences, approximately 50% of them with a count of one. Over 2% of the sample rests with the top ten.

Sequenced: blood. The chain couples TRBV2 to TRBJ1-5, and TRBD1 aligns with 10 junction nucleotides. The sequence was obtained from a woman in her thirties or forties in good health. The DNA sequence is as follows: TGTGCCAGCAGGAGAGGACAGGGGGTTTATCAGCCCCAGCATTTT. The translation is CASRRGQGVYQPQHF.